This TCR beta chain originates from a study of T-cell memory formation after mild COVID-19. Study findings and constraints: Detection of some responders pre-infection suggested pre-existing cross-reactive memory T cells participated.

A word on this clonotype: As yet, its antigen is unknown.

TCRdb ran MiXCR on the 5' RACE reads and lists one entry per CDR3 protein. Of 470,000 or so distinct CDR3 sequences in the sample, around 19% were seen once. With V trimmed by 7 bases and J by 4 bases, 8 bases remained unmatched. The CDR3 extends over 15 amino acids. Germline-derived CDR1 and CDR2 are MNHNY and SVGAGI (reference sequence). The source material was PBMCs or a T cell subset sorted from them (not recorded which). This chain connects TRBV6-6 to TRBJ2-3; TRBD1 agrees at 10 bases. This receptor was identified in an adult woman who had mild COVID-19 (a few samples of this study predate the infection). Cell type and time point are not known. The CDR3 is CASTLGQGVADTQYF. The DNA for the CDR3 is TGTGCCAGCACCTTAGGACAGGGGGTTGCAGATACGCAGTATTTT.